The 20 T cell receptor beta chains given below trace back to one sample, sequenced in a study of cytomegalovirus exposure and HLA in healthy donors listed by TCRdb under 2017. Preparation of the library involved the immunoSEQ multiplex PCR assay. The multiplex PCR relied on a mix of 60 forward primers for TCR Vbeta segments and 13 reverse primers for TCR Jbeta segments. Entries here come from immuneACCESS through TCRdb and include only in-frame sequences with V and J called. Some clones fail to appear in such tables; in the studies checked, an unresolved V gene covers under half of the shortfall, and the cause of the remainder is unknown. A total of 150,000 or so clones appear in this sample, 80% of them only once. The leading ten clones occupy over 5% of the sample. Sequencing was carried out using PBMCs. These receptors were obtained from a woman in her 40s in good health and CMV-seropositive.

This chain uses TRBV18 with TRBJ2-3, with TRBD2 as a possible D gene (6 bases). The germline gives CDR1 KGHSH, CDR2 LQKENI. The CDR3 has 15 residues. Trimming took 3 bases from V and 0 from J, leaving 10 bases between them. The CDR3 spells CASSPAGQSTDTQYF. The CDR3 region has the DNA TGTGCCAGCTCACCGGCGGGGCAGAGCACAGATACGCAGTATTTT.

The chain recombines TRBV2 with TRBJ1-4; 9 bases match TRBD1. The V and J ends lost 6 bases and 7 bases, in that order; junction bases with no gene match: 6. Germline V gene data show CDR1 as SNHLY and CDR2 as FYNNEI. This CDR3 region has 14 residues. In DNA form, the CDR3 reads TGTGCCAGCAGCGGGACAGGGTGGGGTGAAAAACTGTTTTTT. Encoded protein: CASSGTGWGEKLFF.

The rearrangement links TRBV6-1 to TRBJ1-2; 10 bases fit TRBD1. V shed 4 bases and J 8 bases; nucleotides not matched to a gene: 7. The CDR3 has 14 amino acids. From germline, CDR1 is MNHNS and CDR2 SASEGT. CDR3: CASSAGTGDLGYTF. Written as DNA, the CDR3 is TGTGCCAGCAGTGCCGGGACAGGGGATTTGGGCTACACCTTC.

The chain is built from TRBV29-1 and TRBJ2-7; the match to TRBD2 covers 8 bases. V trimming: 4 bases; J trimming: 2 bases; junction bases outside the gene matches: 4. Germline V gives CDR1 SQVTM, CDR2 ANQGSEA. This CDR3 is built from 13 residues. The CDR3 is CSVAGGPTYEQYF. The CDR3 bases are TGCAGCGTTGCGGGGGGGCCGACCTACGAGCAGTACTTC.

This clone appeared a few times. This chain links TRBV28 with TRBJ2-7; D is possibly TRBD1 (7 bases). Trimming left V 7 bases short and J 4 bases short, with 17 bases between. Germline CDR1 and CDR2: MDHEN and SYDVKM. CDR3 length equals 14 residues. DNA for the CDR3: TGTGCCAGCACCCAGGGGGGCAGGCTTTACGAGCAGTACTTC. It translates to CASTQGGRLYEQYF.

The chain joins TRBV11-2 to TRBJ2-1, with D possibly matching TRBD1 (5 bases). This CDR3 has 16 amino acids. Looked up from germline, CDR1 is SGHAT and CDR2 is FQNNGV. Trimming removed 1 base from V and 4 bases from J, with 14 bases in between. In DNA form, the CDR3 reads TGTGCCAGCAGCTTAGGTCCAGGGAAACGGTACAATGAGCAGTTCTTC. Amino acids: CASSLGPGKRYNEQFF.

Written as DNA, the CDR3 is TGTGCCAGCAGCCTCGAGGGCAAAAGCACAGATACGCAGTATTTT. This codes for CASSLEGKSTDTQYF. The chain is built from TRBV7-9 and TRBJ2-3; tentative D call: TRBD2 (5 bases). Germline CDR1 reads SEHNR; CDR2 reads FQNEAQ (reference sequence). This CDR3 is built from 15 residues. The germline V and J ends were trimmed by 5 bases and 0 bases, with 12 bases remaining between them.

The chain links TRBV4-1 to TRBJ2-5; TRBD1 matches 8 bases. Trimming took 0 bases from V and 1 from J; bases not matched to a gene: 1. Germline V lookup: CDR1 MGHRA, CDR2 YSYEKL. The CDR3 is made up of 15 amino acids. The CDR3 nucleotides read TGCGCCAGCAGCCAAGAGGGGACAGGCCAAGAGACCCAGTACTTC. Translation gives CASSQEGTGQETQYF.

V usage is TRBV5-6 and J usage is TRBJ2-1, with D maybe TRBD2 (7 bases). V lost 1 base and J lost 9, with 17 bases in between. Germline CDR1 reads SGHDT; CDR2 reads YYEEEE. This CDR3 spans 15 amino acids. CDR3 DNA: TGTGCCAGCAGCTTGCGGGGGGCAGGGGCTGGTGAGCAGTTCTTC. Its translation is CASSLRGAGAGEQFF.

This chain links TRBV2 with TRBJ2-2; TRBD2 aligns across 9 bases. The CDR3 runs 15 residues. Germline-derived CDR1 and CDR2 are SNHLY and FYNNEI. After removal of 5 bases from V and 6 bases from J, the junction contained 7 bases not matched to a gene. The CDR3, as DNA: TGTGCCAGCAGTAGTAGCGGGAGAAGGGCCGGGGAGCTGTTTTTT. Translating it yields CASSSSGRRAGELFF.

This clone was counted between two and nine times. The chain uses TRBV27 and TRBJ2-5; no clear D. V lost 4 bases and J lost 1, with 13 bases in between. Germline CDR1 and CDR2: MNHEY and SMNVEV (reference sequence). This CDR3 is 15 amino acids long. CDR3 DNA: TGTGCCAGCAGTTCACTACGCCCCTCCCAAGAGACCCAGTACTTC. It translates to CASSSLRPSQETQYF.

CDR3 nucleotide sequence: TGTGCCAGCAGTTCAACCCCTTATCGGGAGGGAGCAGATACGCAGTATTTT. Translating it yields CASSSTPYREGADTQYF. This chain uses TRBV27 with TRBJ2-3; 8 nucleotides agree with TRBD2. The germline V gene encodes CDR1 MNHEY and CDR2 SMNVEV (reference sequence). V dropped 4 bases and J dropped 4; count of bases not matched to a gene: 13. The CDR3 contains 17 residues.

The rearrangement uses TRBV7-9 and TRBJ1-5, with D perhaps matching TRBD1 (5 bases). The V gene lost 1 base and the J gene lost 4 bases, with 5 bases spanning the gap. The V gene's germline CDR1 is SEHNR and CDR2 FQNEAQ (reference sequence). CDR3 length equals 13 residues. The CDR3 nucleotides read TGTGCCAGCAGCTTAGACAGGAATCAGCCCCAGCATTTT. Protein: CASSLDRNQPQHF.

The chain recombines TRBV28 with TRBJ1-2, with 7 bases matching TRBD1. The CDR3 has 15 amino acids. J lost 6 bases, V lost 8 bases, and 15 bases had no gene match. Germline-derived CDR1 and CDR2 are MDHEN and SYDVKM. CDR3 loop: CASRFGDREENGYTF. CDR3 DNA sequence: TGTGCCAGCCGGTTCGGAGACAGGGAGGAAAATGGCTACACCTTC.

The V and J genes are TRBV19 and TRBJ2-2, with 9 bases identical to TRBD1. Per the germline V gene, CDR1 is LNHDA and CDR2 is SQIVND (reference sequence). The V segment lost 4 bases and the J segment 4 bases; nucleotides outside the gene matches: 1. CDR3 length: 14 residues. In DNA, the CDR3 is TGTGCCAGTAGTAGGACAGGGGCCACCGGGGAGCTGTTTTTT. Amino acids: CASSRTGATGELFF.

The CDR3 DNA reads as TGTGCCAGCTCCAGACAGGGAATTAATCAGCCCCAGCATTTT. The encoded protein is CASSRQGINQPQHF. The V gene is TRBV18, the J gene TRBJ1-5; 7 bases are shared with TRBD1. The CDR3 totals 14 residues. The V gene end was trimmed by 6 bases and the J gene end by 4 bases; junction bases not matched to a gene: 6. Germline assignment: CDR1 KGHSH and CDR2 LQKENI.

This clone has only one observation. The chain joins TRBV19 to TRBJ2-7; TRBD2 might be the D (6 bases). Between the trimmed V and J ends, which lost 6 bases and 1 base, there was a span of 19 bases. Germline V gene data show CDR1 as LNHDA and CDR2 as SQIVND (reference sequence). CDR3 size: 16 residues. The CDR3 DNA reads as TGTGCCAGTAGCCCGTATTACGGGACTCTATCCTACGAGCAGTACTTC. Translation: CASSPYYGTLSYEQYF.

This rearrangement joins TRBV5-4 to TRBJ2-1, with 10 nucleotides matching TRBD2. The germline gives CDR1 SGHNT, CDR2 YYREEE (reference sequence). The CDR3 consists of 16 residues. J gave up 7 bases and V 3 bases, and 10 bases lay outside the gene matches. The CDR3 loop reads CASSYGPSGSYNEQFF. The CDR3, as DNA: TGTGCCAGCAGCTATGGTCCTAGCGGGAGTTATAATGAGCAGTTCTTC. The full variable domain, rest sourced from reference TRBV5-4 and TRBJ2-1, is ETGVTQSPTHLIKTRGQQVTLRCSSQSGHNTVSWYQQALGQGPQFIFQYYREEENGRGNFPPRFSGLQFPNYSSELNVNALELDDSALYLCASSYGPSGSYNEQFFGPGTRLTVL.

The chain couples TRBV5-1 to TRBJ2-7, with 9 bases that match TRBD1. Looked up from germline, CDR1 is SGHRS and CDR2 is YFSETQ. V gave up 4 bases and J gave up 4 bases; unmatched junction bases: 12. The length of the CDR3 is 16 residues. CDR3: CASSLGTGRLSYEQYF. The CDR3 bases are TGCGCCAGCAGCCTCGGGACAGGGAGATTGTCGTACGAGCAGTACTTC. Full variable domain (remainder filled in from reference TRBV5-1 and TRBJ2-7): KAGVTQTPRYLIKTRGQQVTLSCSPISGHRSVSWYQQTPGQGLQFLFEYFSETQRNKGNFPGRFSGRQFSNSRSEMNVSTLELGDSALYLCASSLGTGRLSYEQYFGPGTRLTVT.

V is TRBV30 and J is TRBJ2-2, with 7 bases matching TRBD1. The CDR3 totals 15 residues. Germline V gene sequence: CDR1 GTSNPN, CDR2 SVGIG (reference sequence). The V and J ends lost 1 base and 5 bases, in that order; junction bases with no gene match: 7. The CDR3 spells CAWSDRGFFTGELFF. As DNA, the CDR3 is TGTGCCTGGAGTGACAGGGGCTTTTTTACCGGGGAGCTGTTTTTT.